This TCR beta chain was recorded in a study of T cells of healthy individuals. TCRdb ran MiXCR on the 5' RACE reads and lists one entry per CDR3 protein. This sample has roughly 76,000 distinct CDR3 sequences, with 4% to 5.5% found just once. This clonotype occurred a few times. The receptor was isolated from a female donor in good health.

As DNA, the CDR3 is TGTGCCAGCAGCGATGGCGGGTCTAGGGGCTACACCTTC. It translates to CASSDGGSRGYTF. This chain connects TRBV9 to TRBJ1-2, with D unclear. The CDR3 spans 13 residues. V was pared by 3 bases and J by 8 bases, with 14 bases between. CDR1 and CDR2 (germline): SGDLS, YYNGEE.